What follows describes a single T cell receptor beta chain. The PCR contained 60 Vbeta and 13 Jbeta primers. Sequenced by immunoSEQ multiplex PCR; TCRdb stores in-frame clones only, minus some. This sample has over 150,000 clones, with more than 70% found just once. The data were obtained in a study of cytomegalovirus exposure and HLA in healthy donors. The CDR3 has 17 amino acids. Trimming cost V 5 bases and J 2 bases, with 21 bases left between them. Germline CDR1 and CDR2: SEHNR and FQNEAQ (reference sequence). The clonotype was recovered from a young man in good health and CMV-seropositive. The rearrangement links TRBV7-9 to TRBJ2-5, with D tentatively TRBD2 (7 bases). Sequenced sample: PBMCs. The CDR3 reads CASSPARSRGPQETQYF. In DNA, the CDR3 is TGTGCCAGCAGCCCCGCTCGGTCGCGGGGGCCGCAAGAGACCCAGTACTTC.